One T cell receptor beta chain is described in this entry. Its antigen is not identified. This specimen belongs to a study of shared clonotypes between healthy human individuals. Study outcomes and limitations: Researchers sampled only blood; tissue repertoires likely differ.

CDR3 length equals 15 residues. There were no recent acute infections or vaccinations among the donors, who were healthy HIV-negative adults. Deep was the level used in running the assay. Profiled with immunoSEQ multiplex PCR; TCRdb holds only in-frame clones, not every one. The profile covers roughly 650,000 clones, with about 96% appearing a single time and about 0.057% taken by the ten largest. The clonotype originates from a woman aged 25-40 years in good health. What was sequenced was naive CD4+ T cells sorted from blood. Described subset: CD45RA+ positively selected. V is TRBV21-1 and J is TRBJ1-1. TRBV21-1 is noted as a pseudogene. The CDR3 DNA is TGTGCCAGCAGCAAAGTACAGGGCGGGAGCACTGAAGCTTTCTTT. It encodes CASSKVQGGSTEAFF.